This T cell receptor (beta chain) was identified during a study of blood T cell repertoires in COVID-19. This clone was found once. TCRdb keeps only in-frame clones here, not all; method: immunoSEQ multiplex PCR. The table includes about 220,000 clones, approximately 84% detected once. The CDR3 has 15 amino acids. The germline V gene has CDR1 SGDLS and CDR2 YYNGEE. V was clipped by 0 bases and J by 3 bases, with 12 bases between them. Specimen: peripheral blood. The chain employs TRBV9 and TRBJ2-5, with D perhaps TRBD1 (5 bases). The receptor was isolated from a woman aged 55-70 years with acute or convalescent COVID-19. The CDR3: CASSVGIVREETQYF. The CDR3 region has the DNA TGTGCCAGCAGCGTAGGTATAGTCAGGGAAGAGACCCAGTACTTC.